The following is a T cell receptor beta chain sequence with its context. Its antigen is undetermined. Profiling relied on immunoSEQ multiplex PCR, and the TCRdb table lists in-frame clones only, not all of them. The repertoire includes fewer than 20,000 clones, over 75% of them detected once, and about 30% sits in the top ten. Per the germline V gene, CDR1 is SQVTM and CDR2 is ANQGSEA. CDR3 size: 14 residues. With V trimmed by 2 bases and J by 8 bases, 11 bases remained unmatched. This entry is derived from a study of T cells in localized non-small cell lung cancer. Study findings and constraints: Uninvolved neighboring lung showed the greatest T cell clonality, exceeding tumor. Higher adjacent-lung clonality was associated with shorter survival. Researchers found a median approximately 57 of the top 100 tumor clones in adjacent lung. Sequencing involved a lone tumor region, leaving heterogeneity possible.

The source was peripheral blood, collected before any cancer treatment. The chain has TRBV29-1 and TRBJ1-2; 7 positions match TRBD1. The sequence came from a male donor older than 55 with stage I lung adenocarcinoma. CDR3 DNA: TGCAGCGTTGAAAAAGGGGACAGCCCCCGAGGCTACACCTTC. This codes for CSVEKGDSPRGYTF.